This T cell receptor (beta chain) appears in the sequencing data of a study of T-cell reconstitution after alpha-beta-depleted transplantation in children. Unique molecular identifiers were built into the TCRbeta library. From the PCR reads, TCRdb called clonotypes with MiXCR, one entry per CDR3 protein. The sample lists about 360,000 distinct CDR3 sequences, less than 15% occurring once. This clonotype was seen more than once but under ten times. The CDR3 sequence is 16 residues long. Germline CDR1 and CDR2: DFQATT and SNEGSKA (reference sequence). Trimming removed 3 bases from V and 8 bases from J; junction bases left unmatched: 15.

This chain connects TRBV20-1 to TRBJ1-2; 10 bases are shared with TRBD1. The sequenced sample was PBMCs, obtained from the stem cell graft. The origin of this receptor is a human donor who donated a stem cell graft to a child with Fanconi anemia. The CDR3 reads CSASKHGTGVDRGYTF. In DNA, the CDR3 is TGCAGTGCTAGTAAACACGGGACAGGGGTGGATCGGGGCTACACCTTC.